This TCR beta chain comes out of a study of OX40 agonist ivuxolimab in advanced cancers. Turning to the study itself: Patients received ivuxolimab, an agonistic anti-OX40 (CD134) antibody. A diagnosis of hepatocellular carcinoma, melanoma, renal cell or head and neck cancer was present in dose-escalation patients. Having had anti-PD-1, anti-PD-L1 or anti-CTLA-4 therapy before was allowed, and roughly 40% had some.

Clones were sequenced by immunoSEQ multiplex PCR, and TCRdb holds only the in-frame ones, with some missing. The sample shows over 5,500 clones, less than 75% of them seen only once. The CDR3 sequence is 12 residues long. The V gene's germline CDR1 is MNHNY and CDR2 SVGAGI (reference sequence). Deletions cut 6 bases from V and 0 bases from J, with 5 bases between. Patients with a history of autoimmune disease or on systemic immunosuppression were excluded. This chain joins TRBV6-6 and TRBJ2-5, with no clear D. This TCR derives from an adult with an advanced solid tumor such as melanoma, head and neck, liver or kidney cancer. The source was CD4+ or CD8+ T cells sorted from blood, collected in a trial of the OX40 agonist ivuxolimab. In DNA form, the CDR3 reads TGTGCCAGCAGGTCAGACCAAGAGACCCAGTACTTC. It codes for CASRSDQETQYF.